What follows describes a single TCR beta chain. This clonotype has ten or more counts. Its antigen is still unknown. No per-base quality is available; no much larger clone lies one base away. Stable Graves' hyperthyroidism was defined as the absence of progression to ophthalmopathy over 18 months of follow-up. Hyperthyroidism patients were aged 18 to 65 years and newly diagnosed, with disease duration of less than 2 months. The study excluded patients with uncontrolled infections, other autoimmune diseases, pregnancy or lactation. Diagnoses were established on the basis of clinical symptoms, serum thyroxine and TRAb, thyroid ultrasound, and orbital computed tomography. PBMCs were separated from approximately 10 ml of fresh peripheral blood using Ficoll-Paque density gradient centrifugation. Trizol reagent was used to extract total RNA, and RNA quality was then checked on an Agilent 2100 Bioanalyzer.

These data are taken from a study of T cells in Graves' hyperthyroidism and ophthalmopathy (dated by TCRdb to between 2017 and 2020). Notes on the research overall: Peripheral blood was collected at initial diagnosis, before any treatment. To identify TCR V-J signatures that set the groups apart, the researchers used a discovery cohort of 100 patients, made up of approximately 43 with Graves' ophthalmopathy and 57 with stable Graves' hyperthyroidism. Prospective prediction of ophthalmopathy was tested in an independent validation cohort of some 19 hyperthyroidism patients and roughly 16 patients who later progressed to ophthalmopathy. For training and testing, the 80 to 100 patients in the discovery cohort were randomly divided in a 7:3 ratio. Thyroid tissue and blood T-cell repertoires from roughly 6 Graves' hyperthyroidism patients were also compared in the study. Once sampling was done, hyperthyroidism patients were given methimazole at a starting dose of 30 mg daily, whereas ophthalmopathy patients were given high-dose intravenous methylprednisolone. The paper describes TCR Vbeta CDR3 sequencing of 120 to 150 peripheral blood samples, made up of 43 ophthalmopathy patients, around 78 hyperthyroidism patients and 17 progressor patients. The investigation overall reported the following: Sample size was not statistically predetermined, and investigators were not blinded to group allocation. Ophthalmopathy was separated from stable hyperthyroidism by a 13 V-J signature model, with just over 85% sensitivity and roughly 81% specificity obtained in cross-validation and 80%/75% obtained in testing. Most expanded thyroid clonotypes (frequency above 0.001) were also found in blood, which suggests that blood repertoires may mirror thyroid immune responses. During validation, the model predicted progression to ophthalmopathy a median of roughly 7.1 months ahead of onset, with approximately 71% sensitivity and around 72% specificity.

TCR beta CDR3 regions were amplified from RNA transcripts. The first round of RT-PCR for the TCR CDR3 was performed with the HTBI primer set and the Qiagen OneStep RT-PCR kit. Libraries were constructed in a second round of multiplex PCR, after which size selection and purification were carried out. The libraries were sequenced on an Illumina HiSeq2000 using paired-end 100 bp reads. The authors processed their data as follows. SOAPnuke was used to process the raw data, removing reads that contained adapters or uncalled bases, had a mean Phred below 15, or lacked an exact match to the constant primer or identifier. COPE v1.2.5 was used to merge the high-quality paired reads, and each unique nucleotide sequence was defined as a clonotype. MiTCR v1.1 was used to align the clonotypes against IMGT TRBV, TRBD and TRBJ reference segments. Only V-J combinations with frequency above 0.0001, covering about 99% of repertoires, were analysed. A TCS score was defined as the ratio between F50 (clonal expansion) and ExV (chaos), using BLOSUM62-based TCRdist between CDR3 peptides within each V-J. Welch's t-statistics and random forest reduced fewer than 550 V-J features to 13, which were used in a naive Bayes classifier (R e1071). Using fastp trimming at Q25 and MiXCR clonotype assembly, TCRdb reanalyzed the public sequencing data and kept in-frame beta chains. Under each unique CDR3 protein, matching rows form one entry showing the most common genes and DNA. TCRdb, not the original authors, processed these V and J calls. The sample profile shows about 350,000 distinct CDR3 sequences; roughly 13% of them were found once. The top ten constitute 20% to 25% of the sample.

The origin of this receptor is a woman younger than 45 with Graves' hyperthyroidism. The sample taken for sequencing was blood.

CDR3 loop: CASARGTQYF. The nucleotide sequence reads TGTGCCAGCGCGAGGGGGACCCAGTACTTC. The chain couples TRBV28 to TRBJ2-5; the D region may be TRBD1 or TRBD2, each matching 5 bases equally. V is pared back by 8 bases and J by 7 bases, with 8 bases lying between the germline termini. CDR1 and CDR2 are read off the germline V gene as MDHEN and SYDVKM. The CDR3, from cysteine to phenylalanine, totals 10 residues. The kept DNA is CDR3 alone, 30 bases in frame from the first base.